These 20 T cell receptor beta chains originate from one sample sequenced in a study of blood T cell repertoires in COVID-19. Libraries were prepared by immunoSEQ multiplex PCR; TCRdb keeps only in-frame clonotypes and omits some of them. The data contain under 300,000 clones, approximately 86% of them singletons. Sequences were obtained from peripheral blood. Receptors originate from a woman in her seventies with active or convalescent COVID-19.

The chain links TRBV19 to TRBJ1-5; D ambiguous. Germline V lookup: CDR1 LNHDA, CDR2 SQIVND (reference sequence). Trimming removed 1 base from V and 5 bases from J, with 6 bases in between. The CDR3 runs to 13 residues. CDR3 nucleotide sequence: TGTGCCAGTAGTATAGTAGAGGATCAGCCCCAGCATTTT. It specifies CASSIVEDQPQHF.

This chain links TRBV15 with TRBJ1-4, with D possibly being TRBD1 (6 bases). The CDR3 has 14 residues. CDR1 is LNHNV, CDR2 YYDKDF, per germline (reference sequence). V lost 3 bases, J lost 8 bases, and 13 bases lay in between. The CDR3 DNA follows: TGTGCCACCAGCAGGGGGGCAGAAGTAGAAAAACTGTTTTTT. This sequence encodes CATSRGAEVEKLFF. The complete variable domain, with remaining parts taken from reference TRBV15 and TRBJ1-4, reads DAMVIQNPRYQVTQFGKPVTLSCSQTLNHNVMYWYQQKSSQAPKLLFHYYDKDFNNEADTPDNFQSRRPNTSFCFLDIRSPGLGDTAMYLCATSRGAEVEKLFFGSGTQLSVL.

About this clone: The same CDR3 also results from other DNA sequences found in this sample. CDR3 loop: CASSLEGSSGANVLTF. For the CDR3, the DNA is TGTGCCAGCAGCTTAGAAGGGAGCTCTGGGGCCAACGTCCTGACTTTC. This rearrangement joins TRBV7-2 to TRBJ2-6; a weak D match, TRBD2 (5 bases). Trimming took off 1 base at V and 0 bases at J, with 7 bases between the two ends. Per the germline V gene, CDR1 is SGHTA and CDR2 is FQGNSA. This CDR3 has 16 residues. The full variable domain, in which reference TRBV7-2 and TRBJ2-6 provide the parts outside the CDR3, is GAGVSQSPSNKVTEKGKDVELRCDPISGHTALYWYRQSLGQGLEFLIYFQGNSAPDKSGLPSDRFSAERTGGSVSTLTIQRTQQEDSAVYLCASSLEGSSGANVLTFGAGSRLTVL.

The J gene is TRBJ2-3, the V gene TRBV6-5; 11 bases fit TRBD2. This CDR3 has 13 residues. Per the germline V gene, CDR1 is MNHEY and CDR2 is SVGAGI. J gave up 4 bases and V 9 bases, and 3 bases lay outside the gene matches. CDR3 nucleotides: TGTGCCAGTCGACTAGCGGGGCCAGATACGCAGTATTTT. Encoded protein: CASRLAGPDTQYF.

This chain joins TRBV5-6 and TRBJ2-3; no reliable D call. Germline V gives CDR1 SGHDT, CDR2 YYEEEE. V lost 0 bases and J 0 bases, leaving 11 bases between the germline ends. This CDR3 is 16 amino acids long. CDR3 protein: CASSLVPEASTDTQYF. CDR3 nucleotides: TGTGCCAGCAGCTTGGTGCCCGAGGCAAGCACAGATACGCAGTATTTT.

The chain couples TRBV28 to TRBJ2-7; 8 bases fit TRBD1. The CDR3 contains 15 residues. The J segment lost 1 base and the V segment lost 5 bases, leaving 7 bases of the junction unmatched. CDR1 and CDR2 from the germline V gene are MDHEN and SYDVKM. CDR3 protein: CASSHRDRSSYEQYF. The CDR3 coding sequence is TGTGCCAGCAGTCATCGGGACAGGAGTTCCTACGAGCAGTACTTC.

The chain is built from TRBV11-3 and TRBJ1-1; a weak D match, TRBD1 (6 bases). CDR3 size: 14 residues. CDR1 is SGHNT and CDR2 is YENEEA in the germline V gene. V shed 1 base and J shed 1 base, with 7 bases lying between them. The CDR3 DNA reads TGTGCCAGCAGCTTAGGACAGGAGAACACTGAAGCTTTCTTT. Translating gives CASSLGQENTEAFF.

This clone was counted once. The rearrangement links TRBV20-1 to TRBJ1-2; D gene ambiguous. The V gene's germline CDR1 is DFQATT and CDR2 SNEGSKA (reference sequence). V lost 3 bases to trimming and J lost 6 bases, with 8 bases between them. There are 11 residues in the CDR3. This CDR3 is CSASDGDGYTF. The CDR3 bases are TGCAGTGCTAGTGACGGGGATGGCTACACCTTC.

The genes are TRBV5-6 and TRBJ1-5; D gene ambiguous. Germline V gene lookup returns CDR1 SGHDT and CDR2 YYEEEE. The CDR3 consists of 16 residues. The ends were cut back, 1 base at V and 1 base at J, with 12 bases in the middle. DNA for the CDR3: TGTGCCAGCAGCTTGATGGCCTCATGGAGCAATCAGCCCCAGCATTTT. Amino acids: CASSLMASWSNQPQHF.

The J gene is TRBJ1-1, the V gene TRBV19; 8 nucleotides match TRBD1. V was clipped by 8 bases and J by 1 base; unmatched bases: 9. Germline V gives CDR1 LNHDA, CDR2 SQIVND (reference sequence). This CDR3 is built from 15 residues. CDR3 loop: CASARQGSGNTEAFF. The CDR3 nucleotides read TGTGCCAGTGCCAGACAGGGGTCAGGGAACACTGAAGCTTTCTTT.

This chain uses TRBV7-9 with TRBJ2-1; D uncertain. The V end was cut by 3 bases, the J end by 5 bases, with 17 bases between. Looked up from germline, CDR1 is SEHNR and CDR2 is FQNEAQ (reference sequence). This CDR3 has 16 amino acids. The CDR3 region is CASSFAVSYYDNEQFF. The DNA of the CDR3 is TGTGCCAGCAGCTTCGCCGTTTCATACTATGACAATGAGCAGTTCTTC. Based on the CDR3 plus reference TRBV7-9 and TRBJ2-1, the full variable domain is DTGVSQNPRHKITKRGQNVTFRCDPISEHNRLYWYRQTLGQGPEFLTYFQNEAQLEKSRLLSDRFSAERPKGSFSTLEIQRTEQGDSAMYLCASSFAVSYYDNEQFFGPGTRLTVL.

The J gene is TRBJ1-4, the V gene TRBV5-1; the D gene is possibly TRBD1 (5 bases). CDR1 is SGHRS, CDR2 YFSETQ, per germline. CDR3 length: 18 residues. Trimming cost V 5 bases and J 0 bases, with 20 bases left between them. CDR3 sequence reads: CASRASGPLGATNEKLFF. For the CDR3, the DNA is TGCGCCAGCAGGGCCTCGGGTCCGCTAGGGGCAACTAATGAAAAACTGTTTTTT. The whole variable domain, filled in from reference TRBV5-1 and TRBJ1-4, reads KAGVTQTPRYLIKTRGQQVTLSCSPISGHRSVSWYQQTPGQGLQFLFEYFSETQRNKGNFPGRFSGRQFSNSRSEMNVSTLELGDSALYLCASRASGPLGATNEKLFFGSGTQLSVL.

This rearrangement joins TRBV2 to TRBJ1-5, with D hard to call. V dropped 8 bases and J dropped 15 bases, with 17 bases sitting between them. This CDR3 region has 11 residues. Germline-derived CDR1 and CDR2 are SNHLY and FYNNEI. CDR3 DNA: TGTGCCAGCCTGGAAGACACCCTATTGCATTTT. Translated: CASLEDTLLHF.

The chain joins TRBV9 to TRBJ1-1; 7 positions agree with TRBD1. The CDR3 is 13 amino acids. V shed 4 bases, J shed 11 bases, and the junction held 11 bases outside the gene matches. Germline assignment: CDR1 SGDLS and CDR2 YYNGEE. The CDR3 DNA reads TGTGCCAGCAGCCCAGAAGGAGGGGGCGCGGCTTTCTTT. Its protein product is CASSPEGGGAAFF.

J is TRBJ2-3 and V is TRBV4-2, with D possibly TRBD2 on 7 matching bases. This CDR3 has 15 amino acids. V lost 1 base and J 5 bases, leaving 13 bases between the germline ends. The V gene's germline CDR1 is LGHNA and CDR2 YNFKEQ. CDR3 nucleotides: TGTGCCAGCAGCCAAGGGGGGGGGCGTTTAGATACGCAGTATTTT. Translated: CASSQGGGRLDTQYF.

The rearrangement joins TRBV5-1 to TRBJ2-3; 8 bases align to TRBD1. Germline V gives CDR1 SGHRS, CDR2 YFSETQ. The ends lost 2 bases at V and 1 base at J; junction bases unmatched: 6. CDR3 size: 16 residues. CDR3 protein: CASSFKTGAGTDTQYF. The DNA for the CDR3 is TGCGCCAGCAGCTTTAAGACAGGGGCTGGCACAGATACGCAGTATTTT. Full variable domain (rest looked up from reference TRBV5-1 and TRBJ2-3): KAGVTQTPRYLIKTRGQQVTLSCSPISGHRSVSWYQQTPGQGLQFLFEYFSETQRNKGNFPGRFSGRQFSNSRSEMNVSTLELGDSALYLCASSFKTGAGTDTQYFGPGTRLTVL.

V and J are TRBV24-1 and TRBJ1-4; D unresolved. This CDR3 has 14 amino acids. CDR1 KGHDR and CDR2 SFDVKD come from the germline V gene. Trimming cost V 3 bases and J 8 bases, with 12 bases left between them. The CDR3 spells CATSDGGFREKLFF. In DNA, the CDR3 is TGTGCCACCAGTGATGGAGGTTTTCGGGAAAAACTGTTTTTT.

This clone appeared a few times. The CDR3 DNA follows: TGCAGCGTTCAGGGGGGACCACAAGAGACCCAGTACTTC. Protein: CSVQGGPQETQYF. The chain joins TRBV29-1 to TRBJ2-5; tentatively, D is TRBD1 (7 bases). This CDR3 spans 13 amino acids. The V and J ends lost 5 bases and 2 bases respectively, with 12 bases between them. The germline V gene encodes CDR1 SQVTM and CDR2 ANQGSEA.

The table lists this clone with a few counts. The chain recombines TRBV5-6 with TRBJ1-4; 9 bases map to TRBD1. V was pared by 4 bases and J by 8 bases, with 6 bases of the junction left unmatched. This CDR3 is built from 14 residues. Germline values: CDR1 SGHDT, CDR2 YYEEEE. The CDR3 region has the DNA TGTGCCAGCAGCGAGGGACAGGGATGGGAAAAACTGTTTTTT. Protein product: CASSEGQGWEKLFF.

The chain employs TRBV6-2 or TRBV6-3 and TRBJ1-3; D gene uncertain. Germline assignment: CDR1 MNHEY and CDR2 SVGEGT. V lost 3 bases, J lost 3 bases, and 6 bases lay in between. This CDR3 has 13 amino acids. The CDR3 loop is CASSYTVGNTIYF. In DNA form, the CDR3 reads TGTGCCAGCAGTTATACGGTTGGAAACACCATATATTTT.